This TCR beta chain was recorded in a study of T cell repertoires in cytomegalovirus infection. Turning to the study itself: The authors relied on CMV epitopes, both recently identified HLA-C-restricted and well-studied HLA-B-restricted. Matching HLA type, along with CMV infection, was indicated by public TCR beta signatures. Study-wide results and caveats: Ex vivo responses were dominated by HLA-C-restricted CMV-specific TCR beta clonotypes.

TCRdb redid the calling of the reads with MiXCR, one entry per CDR3 protein. The sample consists of approximately 730,000 distinct CDR3 sequences, around a third of them appearing once. About this clonotype itself: The antigen is unknown.

This clonotype was obtained from a human donor in good health (CMV status not recorded). Some clones in this sample may be carry-over from other donors' samples. The sample consisted of cultured PBMCs, taken from culture after CMV antigen stimulation.

The CDR3 bases are TGTGCCAGCAGCCACCCTCCCCGGGGTGTGGGGGCACGCACAGATACGCAGTATTTT. This encodes CASSHPPRGVGARTDTQYF. The rearrangement uses TRBV4-2 and TRBJ2-3; D is possibly TRBD1 (6 bases). Germline values: CDR1 LGHNA, CDR2 YNFKEQ. This CDR3 has 19 residues. V lost 3 bases and J 1 base, leaving 23 bases between the germline ends.